The 27 T cell receptor beta chains listed next were all sequenced from one sample in a study of blood T cell repertoires in COVID-19. TCRdb's table, derived via immunoSEQ multiplex PCR, lists solely in-frame clones and lacks some. The sample has roughly 100,000 clones, 78% seen once. Sequenced input: peripheral blood. The receptors were sampled from a man in his 60s with active or convalescent COVID-19.

J is TRBJ1-4 and V is TRBV18; 8 bases line up with TRBD1. Germline V gives CDR1 KGHSH, CDR2 LQKENI. J was trimmed by 3 bases and V by 1 base; bases with no gene match: 4. CDR3 length: 16 residues. The CDR3 here is CASSPQRTGSNEKLFF. CDR3 bases: TGTGCCAGCTCACCACAACGGACAGGGTCTAATGAAAAACTGTTTTTT.

The V and J genes are TRBV7-3 and TRBJ2-6, with D unclear. Germline CDR1 is SGHTA and CDR2 is FQGTGA. With 4 bases removed from V and 2 bases from J, the gap between germline ends came to 9 bases. The CDR3 spans 15 residues. CDR3 DNA sequence: TGTGCCAGCAGCTCCCTCCTACCTGGGGCCAACGTCCTGACTTTC. Translated, it gives CASSSLLPGANVLTF.

This sequence joins TRBV30 and TRBJ1-5; D gene uncertain. The germline V gene has CDR1 GTSNPN and CDR2 SVGIG (reference sequence). The CDR3 consists of 13 residues. V lost 8 bases and J lost 0, with 11 bases in between. CDR3 amino acids: CAAGGFSNQPQHF. The CDR3 DNA follows: TGTGCCGCAGGAGGGTTTAGCAATCAGCCCCAGCATTTT.

V is TRBV6-5 and J is TRBJ1-2, with TRBD1 identical over 10 bases. CDR3 length: 14 amino acids. V lost 0 bases, J lost 7 bases, and 2 bases stayed unmatched. Per germline, CDR1 MNHEY and CDR2 SVGAGI. As DNA, the CDR3 is TGTGCCAGCAGTTACTCGGACAGGGGGAGTGGCTACACCTTC. Protein sequence: CASSYSDRGSGYTF.

The chain recombines TRBV24-1 with TRBJ2-3; TRBD2 aligns across 12 bases. J lost 1 base, V lost 4 bases, and 2 bases had no gene match. The germline CDR1 and CDR2 sequences are KGHDR and SFDVKD. The CDR3 extends over 16 amino acids. The CDR3 sequence: CATSDPSGRGTDTQYF. The CDR3 region has the DNA TGTGCCACCAGTGACCCTAGCGGGAGGGGCACAGATACGCAGTATTTT.

This clone has a handful of counts. The chain couples TRBV3-1 (or the pseudogene TRBV3-2) to TRBJ1-1; perhaps TRBD1 as D (6 bases). The CDR3 has 14 residues. CDR1 is LGHDT and CDR2 is YNNKEL in the germline V gene (reference sequence). V was clipped by 1 base and J by 5 bases, with 11 bases between them. CDR3 amino acids: CASSQVRGGTEAFF. As DNA, the CDR3 is TGTGCCAGCAGCCAAGTAAGGGGGGGGACTGAAGCTTTCTTT.

The rearrangement links TRBV29-1 to TRBJ1-2; no firm D call. The CDR3 totals 16 residues. Trimming stripped 6 bases from V and 5 bases from J, with 25 bases between. Germline values: CDR1 SQVTM, CDR2 ANQGSEA. CDR3 DNA: TGCAGCGTGGGCCTACGGAAGGACCCATCGGGGTATGGCTACACCTTC. Its translation: CSVGLRKDPSGYGYTF.

Many counts were recorded for this clone. J is TRBJ2-2 and V is TRBV6-5; 10 bases agree with TRBD2. After removal of 6 bases from V and 7 bases from J, the junction contained 8 bases not matched to a gene. This CDR3 region has 15 residues. Germline CDR1 MNHEY, CDR2 SVGAGI. The CDR3 reads CASRASGRRIGELFF. DNA of the CDR3: TGTGCCAGCAGGGCTAGCGGGAGACGGATCGGGGAGCTGTTTTTT.

The genes are TRBV18 and TRBJ2-7; the match to TRBD2 covers 7 bases. Germline values: CDR1 KGHSH, CDR2 LQKENI. The ends lost 3 bases at V and 1 base at J; junction bases unmatched: 3. The CDR3 is 14 residues long. CDR3 in DNA: TGTGCCAGCTCACCCCGGGAGGTTTCCTACGAGCAGTACGTC. Amino acids: CASSPREVSYEQYV.

The chain employs TRBV10-1 and TRBJ1-4, with 9 bases matching TRBD1. Germline trimming cut 10 bases from V and 3 bases from J; bases unmatched to any gene: 12. Germline CDR1 is WNHNN and CDR2 is SYGVQD (reference sequence). The CDR3 spans 16 residues. The CDR3: CAIEPVGQGANEKLFF. CDR3 coding DNA: TGCGCCATCGAGCCCGTGGGACAGGGAGCTAATGAAAAACTGTTTTTT.

The chain carries TRBV5-4 and TRBJ2-1, with 8 bases lining up with TRBD1. This CDR3 has 15 residues. The germline V gene has CDR1 SGHNT and CDR2 YYREEE (reference sequence). Trimming took 4 bases from V and 8 from J; bases not matched to a gene: 11. The CDR3 loop reads CASSPQDRGGYEQFF. The CDR3 DNA is TGTGCCAGCAGCCCCCAAGACAGGGGAGGCTATGAGCAGTTCTTC.

In this sample, this clone turned up a few times. V usage is TRBV27 and J usage is TRBJ2-5; 9 positions agree with TRBD1. With V trimmed by 0 bases and J by 5 bases, 7 bases remained unmatched. This CDR3 is 16 amino acids long. Germline-derived CDR1 and CDR2 are MNHEY and SMNVEV (reference sequence). The CDR3 protein is CASSLSHRGLGETQYF. The CDR3 DNA reads TGTGCCAGCAGTTTATCACACAGGGGGCTTGGGGAGACCCAGTACTTC.

The chain combines TRBV11-2 with TRBJ1-2; 7 bases map to TRBD1. Germline CDR1 SGHAT, CDR2 FQNNGV. The CDR3 covers 18 residues. Losses at the gene ends were 2 bases for V and 5 bases for J; bases not matched to a gene: 17. CDR3 nucleotide sequence: TGTGCCAGCAGCTTATCCAGTCCCTCAGGGGGTTTATGGTATGGCTACACCTTC. This gives the protein CASSLSSPSGGLWYGYTF.

The chain has TRBV7-9 and TRBJ1-5, with a possible D match to TRBD1 (5 bases). Germline V gene lookup returns CDR1 SEHNR and CDR2 FQNEAQ (reference sequence). V gave up 0 bases and J gave up 6 bases, with 9 bases separating them. The CDR3 totals 14 residues. The CDR3 loop is CASSLAAGLQPQHF. For the CDR3, the DNA is TGTGCCAGCAGCTTAGCGGCGGGGCTTCAGCCCCAGCATTTT.

This clone was counted a single time. The gene calls are TRBV6-2 or TRBV6-3 and TRBJ2-5; tentative D call: TRBD1 (6 bases). The CDR3 totals 14 residues. CDR1 and CDR2 (germline): MNHEY, SVGEGT. The germline V and J ends were trimmed by 5 bases and 5 bases, with 15 bases remaining between them. CDR3 sequence: CASSNTGYAETQYF. The CDR3 region has the DNA TGTGCCAGCAGTAACACAGGGTATGCTGAGACCCAGTACTTC.

The rearrangement links TRBV18 to TRBJ2-5, with 10 bases lining up with TRBD2. The CDR3 extends over 14 amino acids. CDR1 is KGHSH and CDR2 is LQKENI in the germline V gene. The junction had 1 base not matched to a gene; V was cut back by 2 bases and J by 4 bases. CDR3 in DNA: TGTGCCAGCTCACCAACTAGCGGGATAGAGACCCAGTACTTC. It yields the protein CASSPTSGIETQYF.

This clone occurred a few times. This chain connects TRBV19 to TRBJ2-3, with TRBD1 identical over 10 bases. CDR3 length: 16 amino acids. Germline CDR1 LNHDA, CDR2 SQIVND (reference sequence). V was pared by 4 bases and J by 4 bases, with 8 bases of the junction left unmatched. CDR3 in amino acids: CASSSVRDRGSDTQYF. CDR3 nucleotide sequence: TGTGCCAGTAGTAGCGTGCGGGACAGGGGTTCAGATACGCAGTATTTT.

The chain links TRBV29-1 to TRBJ1-2; 7 nucleotides match TRBD1. The CDR3 consists of 12 residues. V dropped 3 bases and J dropped 8; count of bases not matched to a gene: 6. The germline V gene has CDR1 SQVTM and CDR2 ANQGSEA. DNA of the CDR3: TGCAGCGTTGATATAGGGGGCGCGGGCTACACCTTC. Its protein is CSVDIGGAGYTF.

This clone was observed a few times. The chain joins TRBV24-1 to TRBJ2-1; D gene ambiguous. Looked up from germline, CDR1 is KGHDR and CDR2 is SFDVKD. The V and J ends lost 2 bases and 0 bases respectively, with 7 bases between them. The CDR3 loop spans 15 amino acids. CDR3 sequence (DNA): TGTGCCACCAGTGATTCAGGCCTCTCCTACAATGAGCAGTTCTTC. Its translation: CATSDSGLSYNEQFF.

J is TRBJ2-3 and V is TRBV10-3, with D possibly being TRBD2 (7 bases). This CDR3 spans 13 amino acids. Per germline, CDR1 ENHRY and CDR2 SYGVKD. Trimming removed 7 bases from V and 4 bases from J, with 12 bases in between. CDR3 nucleotide sequence: TGTGCCATCACCGGGGGGCTTTCAGATACGCAGTATTTT. Protein: CAITGGLSDTQYF.

The chain couples TRBV7-9 to TRBJ1-4, with 10 bases lining up with TRBD1. CDR3 length: 16 residues. Trimming at V came to 5 bases and at J to 13 bases, leaving 16 bases not matched to a gene. Per germline, CDR1 SEHNR and CDR2 FQNEAQ (reference sequence). CDR3 region: CASSPTGGTGAFRLFF. The CDR3 DNA reads as TGTGCCAGCAGCCCTACCGGCGGGACAGGGGCCTTTAGACTGTTTTTT.

This chain joins TRBV6-4 and TRBJ2-3; TRBD2 aligns across 8 bases. Trimming at V came to 2 bases and at J to 2 bases, leaving 3 bases not matched to a gene. Germline assignment: CDR1 MRHNA and CDR2 SNTAGT. CDR3 size: 15 residues. For the CDR3, the DNA is TGTGCCAGCAGTGACAGCGGGAGCCCCACAGATACGCAGTATTTT. Translation: CASSDSGSPTDTQYF.

The J gene is TRBJ1-2, the V gene TRBV12-3 or TRBV12-4, with D perhaps TRBD1 (5 bases). Trimming stripped 5 bases from V and 3 bases from J, with 10 bases between. There are 13 residues in the CDR3. The CDR3 DNA is TGTGCCAGCAGTCCCGACAGTTACTATGGCTACACCTTC. This translates into CASSPDSYYGYTF.

The V gene is TRBV7-2, the J gene TRBJ2-1; 14 bases map to TRBD2. CDR1 SGHTA and CDR2 FQGNSA come from the germline V gene. CDR3 length: 15 amino acids. Trimming at V came to 4 bases and at J to 10 bases, leaving 6 bases not matched to a gene. CDR3 DNA sequence: TGTGCCAGCAGCTGGACTAGCGGGAGGAGGGAGGAGCAGTTCTTC. It specifies CASSWTSGRREEQFF.

The V gene is TRBV4-2, the J gene TRBJ2-7; D call uncertain. V was trimmed by 4 bases and J by 2 bases, leaving 9 bases between them. Germline CDR1 and CDR2: LGHNA and YNFKEQ. This CDR3 is 13 amino acids long. CDR3 region: CASSRLGAYEQYF. In DNA form, the CDR3 reads TGTGCCAGCAGCCGGCTAGGAGCCTACGAGCAGTACTTC.

Here the CDR3 reads CASSASTSGSSTDTQYF. In DNA form, the CDR3 reads TGTGCCAGCAGCGCCTCGACTAGCGGAAGTAGCACAGATACGCAGTATTTT. The genes are TRBV9 and TRBJ2-3, with 9 bases matching TRBD2. Trimming cost V 3 bases and J 0 bases; bases outside gene matches: 8. In germline, CDR1 is SGDLS, CDR2 YYNGEE. The length of the CDR3 is 17 residues.

Here the CDR3 DNA reads TGTGCCAGCAGCCCCGACCAAGCGGGAAAGTCTGGCGAGCAGTACGTC. Protein sequence: CASSPDQAGKSGEQYV. The chain is built from TRBV3-1 (or the pseudogene TRBV3-2) and TRBJ2-7, with TRBD2 matching over 7 bases. Germline loops: CDR1 LGHDT, CDR2 YNNKEL (reference sequence). V dropped 4 bases and J dropped 6; count of bases not matched to a gene: 15. The CDR3 consists of 16 residues.